These 2 T cell receptor beta chains share one sample of origin, sequenced in a study of OX40 agonist ivuxolimab in advanced cancers. Method: immunoSEQ multiplex PCR; TCRdb's copy keeps in-frame clones and lacks some. The sample has 100,000 or so clones, about nine tenths seen once; the top ten hold more than 0.25%. Sequencing was performed on CD4+ or CD8+ T cells sorted from blood, taken in a trial of the OX40 agonist ivuxolimab. The receptors come from an adult with an advanced solid tumor such as melanoma, head and neck, liver or kidney cancer.

This chain connects TRBV18 to TRBJ2-2; possible D gene TRBD1, 5 bases. CDR1 is KGHSH and CDR2 is LQKENI in the germline V gene. CDR3 length equals 14 residues. V was trimmed by 3 bases and J by 5 bases, leaving 10 bases between them. The CDR3 coding sequence is TGTGCCAGCTCACCGGGGCCACTGACCGGGGAGCTGTTTTTT. Translated, it gives CASSPGPLTGELFF. Full variable domain (remainder filled in from reference TRBV18 and TRBJ2-2): NAGVMQNPRHLVRRRGQEARLRCSPMKGHSHVYWYRQLPEEGLKFMVYLQKENIIDESGMPKERFSAEFPKEGPSILRIQQVVRGDSAAYFCASSPGPLTGELFFGEGSRLTVL.

The chain recombines TRBV6-5 with TRBJ2-1; D may be TRBD2 (6 bases). This CDR3 spans 15 amino acids. CDR1 MNHEY and CDR2 SVGAGI come from the germline V gene. V was pared by 2 bases and J by 7 bases, with 15 bases between. The CDR3 sequence: CASSYRRDPRNEQFF. CDR3 coding DNA: TGTGCCAGCAGTTACAGGCGGGACCCGAGGAATGAGCAGTTCTTC.